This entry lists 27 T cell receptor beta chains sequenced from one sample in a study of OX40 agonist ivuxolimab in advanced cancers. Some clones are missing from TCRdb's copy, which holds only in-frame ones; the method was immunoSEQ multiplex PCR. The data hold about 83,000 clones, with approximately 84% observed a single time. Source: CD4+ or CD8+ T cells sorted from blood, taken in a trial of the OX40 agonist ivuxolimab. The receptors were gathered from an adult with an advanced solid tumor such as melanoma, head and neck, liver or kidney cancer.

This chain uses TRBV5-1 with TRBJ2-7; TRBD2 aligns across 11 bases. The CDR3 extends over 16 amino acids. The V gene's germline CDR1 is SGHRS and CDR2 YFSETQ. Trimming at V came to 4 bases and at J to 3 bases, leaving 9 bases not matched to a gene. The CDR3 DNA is TGCGCCAGCAGCCGGACGACCGGGACTAGCGGCTACGAGCAGTACTTC. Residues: CASSRTTGTSGYEQYF.

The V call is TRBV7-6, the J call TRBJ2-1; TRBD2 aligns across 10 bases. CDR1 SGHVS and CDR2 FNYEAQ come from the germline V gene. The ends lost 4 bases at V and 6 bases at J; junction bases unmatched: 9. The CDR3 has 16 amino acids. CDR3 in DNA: TGTGCCAGCAGCTCCAGGACTAGCGGACCCCTCAATGAGCAGTTCTTC. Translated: CASSSRTSGPLNEQFF.

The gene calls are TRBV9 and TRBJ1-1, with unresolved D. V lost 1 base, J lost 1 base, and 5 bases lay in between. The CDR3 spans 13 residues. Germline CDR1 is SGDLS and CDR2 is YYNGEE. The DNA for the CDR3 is TGTGCCAGCAGCGTACGCTCGAACACTGAAGCTTTCTTT. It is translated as CASSVRSNTEAFF.

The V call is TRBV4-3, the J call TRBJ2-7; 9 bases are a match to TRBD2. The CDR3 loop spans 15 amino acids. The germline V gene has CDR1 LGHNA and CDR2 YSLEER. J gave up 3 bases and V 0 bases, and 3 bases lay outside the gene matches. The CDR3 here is CASSQEASGNYEQYF. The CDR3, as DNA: TGCGCCAGCAGCCAAGAGGCTAGCGGGAACTACGAGCAGTACTTC.

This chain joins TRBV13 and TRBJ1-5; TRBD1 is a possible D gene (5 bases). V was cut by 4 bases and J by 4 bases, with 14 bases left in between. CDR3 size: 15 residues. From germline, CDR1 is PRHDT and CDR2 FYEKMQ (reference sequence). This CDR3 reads CASSSSGTANQPQHF. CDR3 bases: TGTGCCAGCAGCTCCTCCGGGACCGCGAATCAGCCCCAGCATTTT. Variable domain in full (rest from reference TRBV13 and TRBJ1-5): AAGVIQSPRHLIKEKRETATLKCYPIPRHDTVYWYQQGPGQDPQFLISFYEKMQSDKGSIPDRFSAQQFSDYHSELNMSSLELGDSALYFCASSSSGTANQPQHFGDGTRLSIL.

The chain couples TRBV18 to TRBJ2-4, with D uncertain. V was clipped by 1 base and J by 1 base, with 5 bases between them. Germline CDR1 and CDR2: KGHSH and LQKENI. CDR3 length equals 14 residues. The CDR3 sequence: CASSPQGAKNIQYF. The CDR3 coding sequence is TGTGCCAGCTCACCACAGGGCGCCAAAAACATTCAGTACTTC.

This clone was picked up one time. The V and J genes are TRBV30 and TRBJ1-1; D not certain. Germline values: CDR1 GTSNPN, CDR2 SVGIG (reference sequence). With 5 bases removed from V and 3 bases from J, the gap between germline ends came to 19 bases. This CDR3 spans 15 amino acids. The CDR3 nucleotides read TGTGCCTGGGGTTCTCCCCGAAGGTGGGACACTGAAGCTTTCTTT. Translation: CAWGSPRRWDTEAFF.

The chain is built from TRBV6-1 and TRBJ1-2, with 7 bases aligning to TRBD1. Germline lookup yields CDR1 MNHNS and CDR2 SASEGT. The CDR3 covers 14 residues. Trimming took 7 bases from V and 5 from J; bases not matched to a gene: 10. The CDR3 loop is CASTRTGGEYGYTF. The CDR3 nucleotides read TGTGCCAGCACCCGGACAGGCGGGGAGTATGGCTACACCTTC.

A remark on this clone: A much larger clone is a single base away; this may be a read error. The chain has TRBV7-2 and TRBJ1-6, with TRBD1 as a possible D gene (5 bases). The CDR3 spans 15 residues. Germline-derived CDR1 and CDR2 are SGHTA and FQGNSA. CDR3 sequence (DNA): TGTGCCAACAGCTTAGTCCCGCAGGGCAATTCACCCCTCCACTTT. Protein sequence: CANSLVPQGNSPLHF. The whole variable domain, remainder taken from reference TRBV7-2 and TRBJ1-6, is GAGVSQSPSNKVTEKGKDVELRCDPISGHTALYWYRQSLGQGLEFLIYFQGNSAPDKSGLPSDRFSAERTGGSVSTLTIQRTQQEDSAVYLCANSLVPQGNSPLHFGNGTRLTVT.

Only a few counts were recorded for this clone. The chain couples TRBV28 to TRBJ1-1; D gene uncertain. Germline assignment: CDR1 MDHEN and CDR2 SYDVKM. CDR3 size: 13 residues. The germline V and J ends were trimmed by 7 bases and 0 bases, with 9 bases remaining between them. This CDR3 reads CASKRAMNTEAFF. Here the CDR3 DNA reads TGTGCCAGCAAAAGGGCCATGAACACTGAAGCTTTCTTT.

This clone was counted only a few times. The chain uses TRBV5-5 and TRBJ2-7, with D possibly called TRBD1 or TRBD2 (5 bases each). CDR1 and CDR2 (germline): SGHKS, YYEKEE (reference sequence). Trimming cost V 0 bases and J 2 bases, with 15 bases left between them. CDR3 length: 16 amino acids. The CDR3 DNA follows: TGTGCCAGCAGCTTGGGGGGACCCTTGACAACCTACGAGCAGTACTTC. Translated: CASSLGGPLTTYEQYF. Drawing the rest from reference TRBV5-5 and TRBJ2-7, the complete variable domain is DAGVTQSPTHLIKTRGQQVTLRCSPISGHKSVSWYQQVLGQGPQFIFQYYEKEERGRGNFPDRFSARQFPNYSSELNVNALLLGDSALYLCASSLGGPLTTYEQYFGPGTRLTVT.

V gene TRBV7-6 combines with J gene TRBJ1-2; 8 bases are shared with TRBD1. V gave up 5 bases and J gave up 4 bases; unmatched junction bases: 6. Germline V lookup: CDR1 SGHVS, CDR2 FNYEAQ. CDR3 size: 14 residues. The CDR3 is CASSRNGQGYGYTF. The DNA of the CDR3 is TGTGCCAGCAGCCGTAATGGACAGGGCTATGGCTACACCTTC.

The CDR3 DNA is TGTGCCAGTAGTATAGCCCTTAACTCCTACGAGCAGTACTTC. Amino acids: CASSIALNSYEQYF. The chain employs TRBV19 and TRBJ2-7; no definite D call. V lost 1 base and J lost 0, with 7 bases in between. Germline V CDR1 and CDR2: LNHDA, SQIVND (reference sequence). The CDR3 contains 14 residues.

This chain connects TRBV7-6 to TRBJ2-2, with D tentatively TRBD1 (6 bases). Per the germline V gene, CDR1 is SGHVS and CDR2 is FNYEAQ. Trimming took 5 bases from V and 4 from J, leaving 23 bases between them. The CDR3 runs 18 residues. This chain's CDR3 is CASSLSLFADRTTGELFF. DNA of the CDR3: TGTGCCAGCAGCCTATCCTTGTTCGCGGACAGAACCACCGGGGAGCTGTTTTTT.

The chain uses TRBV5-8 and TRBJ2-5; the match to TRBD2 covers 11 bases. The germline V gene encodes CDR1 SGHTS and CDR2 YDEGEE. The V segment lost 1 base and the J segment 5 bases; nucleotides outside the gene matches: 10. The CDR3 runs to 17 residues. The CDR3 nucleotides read TGTGCCAGCAGCTTGTATAGCGGGGGGGCCGGTCCCGAGACCCAGTACTTC. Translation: CASSLYSGGAGPETQYF.

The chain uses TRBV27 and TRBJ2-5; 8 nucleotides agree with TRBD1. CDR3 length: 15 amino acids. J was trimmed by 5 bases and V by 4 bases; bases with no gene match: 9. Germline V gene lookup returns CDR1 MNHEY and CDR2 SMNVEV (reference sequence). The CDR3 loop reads CASSSGTGLLETQYF. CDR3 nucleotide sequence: TGTGCCAGCAGTTCCGGGACAGGCCTCCTTGAGACCCAGTACTTC.

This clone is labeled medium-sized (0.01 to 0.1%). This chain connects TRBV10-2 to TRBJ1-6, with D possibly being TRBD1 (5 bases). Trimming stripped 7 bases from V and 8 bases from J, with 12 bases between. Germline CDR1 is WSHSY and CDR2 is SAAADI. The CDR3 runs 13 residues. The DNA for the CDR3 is TGCGCCAGCACGGGACTACGGGATTCACCCCTCCACTTT. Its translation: CASTGLRDSPLHF.

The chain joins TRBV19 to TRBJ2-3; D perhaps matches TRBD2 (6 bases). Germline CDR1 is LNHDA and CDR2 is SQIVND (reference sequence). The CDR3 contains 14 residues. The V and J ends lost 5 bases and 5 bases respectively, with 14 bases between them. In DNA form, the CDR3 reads TGTGCCAGTAGTCCTGGGGGACTGGGAGATACGCAGTATTTT. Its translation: CASSPGGLGDTQYF.

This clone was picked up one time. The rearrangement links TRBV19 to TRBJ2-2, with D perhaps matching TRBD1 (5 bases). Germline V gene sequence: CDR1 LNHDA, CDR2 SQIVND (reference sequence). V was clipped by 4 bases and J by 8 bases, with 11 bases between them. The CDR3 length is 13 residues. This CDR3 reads CASSRPGSGELFF. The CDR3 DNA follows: TGTGCCAGTAGTAGGCCAGGGTCGGGGGAGCTGTTTTTT.

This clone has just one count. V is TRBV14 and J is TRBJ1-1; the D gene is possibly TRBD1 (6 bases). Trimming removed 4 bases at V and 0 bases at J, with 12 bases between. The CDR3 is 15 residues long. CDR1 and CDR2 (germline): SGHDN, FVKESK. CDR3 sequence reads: CASSPLTGVNTEAFF. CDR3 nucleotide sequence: TGTGCCAGCAGCCCGCTGACAGGAGTGAACACTGAAGCTTTCTTT.

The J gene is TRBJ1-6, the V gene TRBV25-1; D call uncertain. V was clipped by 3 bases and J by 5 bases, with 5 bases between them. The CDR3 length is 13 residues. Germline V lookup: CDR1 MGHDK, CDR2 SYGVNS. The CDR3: CASSEGDNSPLHF. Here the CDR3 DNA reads TGTGCCAGCAGTGAGGGCGATAATTCACCCCTCCACTTT.

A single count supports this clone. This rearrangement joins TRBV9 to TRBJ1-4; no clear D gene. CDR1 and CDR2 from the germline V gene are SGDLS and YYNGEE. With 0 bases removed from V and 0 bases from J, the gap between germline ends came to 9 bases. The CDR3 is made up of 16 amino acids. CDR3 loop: CASSVGRTATNEKLFF. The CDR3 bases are TGTGCCAGCAGCGTAGGAAGGACTGCAACTAATGAAAAACTGTTTTTT.

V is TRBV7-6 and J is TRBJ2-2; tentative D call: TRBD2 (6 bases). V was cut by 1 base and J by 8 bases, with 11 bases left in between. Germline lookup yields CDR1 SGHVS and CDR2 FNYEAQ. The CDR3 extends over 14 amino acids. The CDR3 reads CASSLELAGGELFF. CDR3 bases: TGTGCCAGCAGCTTAGAACTAGCCGGTGGGGAGCTGTTTTTT.

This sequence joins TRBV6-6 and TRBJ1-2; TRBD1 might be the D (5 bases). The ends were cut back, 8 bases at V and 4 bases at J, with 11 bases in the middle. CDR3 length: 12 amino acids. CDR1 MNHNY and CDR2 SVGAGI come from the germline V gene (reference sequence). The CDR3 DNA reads TGTGCCAGCCCGCGGGGGTCCTATGGCTACACCTTC. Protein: CASPRGSYGYTF.

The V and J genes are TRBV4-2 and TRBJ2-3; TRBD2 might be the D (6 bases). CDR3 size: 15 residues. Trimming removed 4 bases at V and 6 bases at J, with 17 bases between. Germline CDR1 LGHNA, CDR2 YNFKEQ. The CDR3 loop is CASSLGGDQGDTQYF. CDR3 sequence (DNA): TGTGCCAGCAGCCTAGGCGGGGACCAAGGGGATACGCAGTATTTT.

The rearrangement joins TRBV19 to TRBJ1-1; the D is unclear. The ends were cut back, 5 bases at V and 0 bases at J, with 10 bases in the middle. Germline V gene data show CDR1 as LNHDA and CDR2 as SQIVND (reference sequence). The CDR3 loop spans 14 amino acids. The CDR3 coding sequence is TGTGCCAGTAGTCTGAACACCTTGAACACTGAAGCTTTCTTT. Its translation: CASSLNTLNTEAFF.

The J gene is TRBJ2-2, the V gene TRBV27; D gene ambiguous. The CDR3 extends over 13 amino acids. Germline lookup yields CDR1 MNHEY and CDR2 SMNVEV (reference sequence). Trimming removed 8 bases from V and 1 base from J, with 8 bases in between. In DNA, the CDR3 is TGTGCCAGCGGACGCAGGAACACCGGGGAGCTGTTTTTT. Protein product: CASGRRNTGELFF.